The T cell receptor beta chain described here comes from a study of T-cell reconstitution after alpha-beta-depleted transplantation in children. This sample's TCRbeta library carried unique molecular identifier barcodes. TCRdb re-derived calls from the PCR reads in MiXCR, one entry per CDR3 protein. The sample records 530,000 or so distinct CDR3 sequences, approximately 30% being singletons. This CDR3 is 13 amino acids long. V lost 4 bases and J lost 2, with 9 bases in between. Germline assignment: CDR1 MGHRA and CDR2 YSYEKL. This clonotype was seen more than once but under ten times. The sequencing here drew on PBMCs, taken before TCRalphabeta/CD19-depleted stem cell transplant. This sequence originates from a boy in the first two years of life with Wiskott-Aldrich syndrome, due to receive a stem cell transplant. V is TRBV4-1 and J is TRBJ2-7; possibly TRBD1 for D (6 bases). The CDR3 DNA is TGCGCCAGCAGCCGACAGGAGGCCTACGAGCAGTACTTC. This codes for CASSRQEAYEQYF.